This TCR beta chain was captured in a study of blood T cell repertoires in COVID-19. In the study overall: Acute and convalescent COVID-19 samples came from the United States, Italy and Spain. T cells, B-cell-depleted T cells, or PBMCs provided the cDNA or gDNA that served as material.

Points on this clone: The same CDR3 is also encoded by other DNA sequences in this sample.

Original methodology: The authors estimated nucleated cell counts from reference gene primer amplification. Clones were sequenced by immunoSEQ multiplex PCR, and TCRdb holds only the in-frame ones, with some missing. From that table come the V and J calls and clone size; the DNA was used to work out D and trimming. In the table there are roughly 230,000 clones, over 80% of which are singletons. The CDR3 loop spans 12 amino acids. V shed 5 bases and J shed 5 bases, with 8 bases lying between them. Germline CDR1 is SGHAT and CDR2 is FQNNGV. The sequenced material came from peripheral blood. This TCR derives from a human donor in a cohort sampled during active COVID-19. V and J are TRBV11-2 and TRBJ2-3; no definite D call. This chain's CDR3 is CASSPTGDTQYF. CDR3 nucleotides: TGTGCCAGCAGCCCTACTGGAGATACGCAGTATTTT.